The 2 T cell receptor beta chains reported below all come from one sample, sequenced in a study of shared clonotypes between healthy human individuals. Assay: immunoSEQ multiplex PCR; the TCRdb copy retains only in-frame clones and omits some. The sample holds some 2.1 million clones, 95% seen once. Input material: naive CD4+ T cells sorted from blood. Documented subset: CD45RA+ positively selected. The receptors were sampled from a man aged 18 to 35 in good health.

This chain connects TRBV5-1 to TRBJ1-1; D uncertain. V was clipped by 0 bases and J by 1 base, with 7 bases between them. Germline-derived CDR1 and CDR2 are SGHRS and YFSETQ. The CDR3 consists of 14 residues. The chain's CDR3 is CASSLGQWNTEAFF. For the CDR3, the DNA is TGCGCCAGCAGCTTGGGGCAATGGAACACTGAAGCTTTCTTT.

The chain joins TRBV19 to TRBJ1-6; 7 positions match TRBD1. With V trimmed by 0 bases and J by 10 bases, 21 bases remained unmatched. Germline V gene lookup returns CDR1 LNHDA and CDR2 SQIVND (reference sequence). CDR3 size: 20 residues. CDR3 nucleotides: TGTGCCAGTAGTATAGATCATGGGGCACCTACAGGGGTTCGGAGATCACCCCTCCACTTT. Its translation: CASSIDHGAPTGVRRSPLHF.